This T cell receptor (beta chain) was captured in a study of radiation and T cells in renal cell carcinoma. Turning to the study itself: Nephrectomy followed 15 Gy stereotactic body radiation by 4 weeks. Study conclusions and caveats: In blood, top tumor clones expanded by 2 weeks, shrinking by 4.

As for time point: baseline pretreatment blood. The treatment here: 15 Gy SBRT to primary tumor, nephrectomy 4 weeks later. Assay used: immunoSEQ multiplex PCR; TCRdb lists only in-frame clones, some missing. The repertoire consists of 130,000 or so clones, with roughly 84% occurring once and the leading ten covering approximately 12%. Points on this clone: Its antigen remains unknown.

The CDR3 is made up of 17 amino acids. The germline gives CDR1 MGHRA, CDR2 YSYEKL. The V end lost 4 bases, the J end lost 0 bases, and 16 bases lay between the germline ends. Sequenced here: blood, sampled from a patient whose treatment included radiotherapy and nephrectomy. The sequence derives from a woman aged 50 to 60 with renal cell carcinoma. The chain uses TRBV4-1 and TRBJ1-3; D is perhaps TRBD1 (6 bases). CDR3 amino acids: CASSRSRRTDSGNTIYF. Here the CDR3 DNA reads TGCGCCAGCAGCCGATCCCGGAGGACAGACTCTGGAAACACCATATATTTT.